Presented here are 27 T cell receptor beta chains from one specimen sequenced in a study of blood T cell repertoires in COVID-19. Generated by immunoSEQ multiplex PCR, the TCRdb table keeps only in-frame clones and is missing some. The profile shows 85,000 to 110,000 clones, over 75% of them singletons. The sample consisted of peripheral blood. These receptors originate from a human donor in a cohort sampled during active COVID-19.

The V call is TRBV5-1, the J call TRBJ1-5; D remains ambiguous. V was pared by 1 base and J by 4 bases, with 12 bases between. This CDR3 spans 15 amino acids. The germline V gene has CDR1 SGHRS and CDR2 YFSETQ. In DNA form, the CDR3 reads TGCGCCAGCAGCTTGTCTGGCTCGGGGAATCAGCCCCAGCATTTT. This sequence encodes CASSLSGSGNQPQHF.

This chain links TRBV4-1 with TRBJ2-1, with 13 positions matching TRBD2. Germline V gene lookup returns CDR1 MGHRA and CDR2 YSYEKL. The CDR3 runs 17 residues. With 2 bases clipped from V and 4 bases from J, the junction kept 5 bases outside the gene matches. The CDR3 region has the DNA TGCGCCAGCAGCCAACGACTAGCGGGAGGCAGGTACAATGAGCAGTTCTTC. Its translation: CASSQRLAGGRYNEQFF.

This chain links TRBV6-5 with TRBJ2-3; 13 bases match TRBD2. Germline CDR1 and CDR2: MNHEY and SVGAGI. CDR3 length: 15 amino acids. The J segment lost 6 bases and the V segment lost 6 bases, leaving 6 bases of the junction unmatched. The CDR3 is CASSWGLAGTDTQYF. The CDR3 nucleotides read TGTGCCAGCAGCTGGGGACTAGCGGGAACCGATACGCAGTATTTT.

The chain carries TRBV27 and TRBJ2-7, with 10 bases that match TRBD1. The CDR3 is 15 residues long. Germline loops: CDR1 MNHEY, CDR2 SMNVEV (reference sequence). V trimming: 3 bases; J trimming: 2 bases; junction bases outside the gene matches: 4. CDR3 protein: CASSFLGQGAYEQYF. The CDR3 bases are TGTGCCAGCAGTTTCCTCGGACAGGGGGCCTACGAGCAGTACTTC.

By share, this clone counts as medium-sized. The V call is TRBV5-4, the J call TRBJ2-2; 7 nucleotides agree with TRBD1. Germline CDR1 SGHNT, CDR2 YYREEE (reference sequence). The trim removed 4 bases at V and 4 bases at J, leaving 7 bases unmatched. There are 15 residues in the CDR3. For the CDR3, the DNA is TGTGCCAGCAGCGCCAGGGGGACGGTCACCGGGGAGCTGTTTTTT. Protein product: CASSARGTVTGELFF. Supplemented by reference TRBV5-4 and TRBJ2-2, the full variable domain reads ETGVTQSPTHLIKTRGQQVTLRCSSQSGHNTVSWYQQALGQGPQFIFQYYREEENGRGNFPPRFSGLQFPNYSSELNVNALELDDSALYLCASSARGTVTGELFFGEGSRLTVL.

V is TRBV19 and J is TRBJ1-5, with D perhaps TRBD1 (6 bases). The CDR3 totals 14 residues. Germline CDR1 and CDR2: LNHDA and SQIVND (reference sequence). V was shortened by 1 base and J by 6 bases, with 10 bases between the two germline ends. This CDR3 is CASSIGPQGQPQHF. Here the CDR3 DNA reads TGTGCCAGTAGTATAGGGCCACAGGGTCAGCCCCAGCATTTT.

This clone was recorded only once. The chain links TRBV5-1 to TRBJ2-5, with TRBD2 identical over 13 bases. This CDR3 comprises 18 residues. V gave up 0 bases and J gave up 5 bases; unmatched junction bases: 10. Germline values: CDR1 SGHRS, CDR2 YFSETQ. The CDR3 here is CASSLALAGGPGTETQYF. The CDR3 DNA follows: TGCGCCAGCAGCTTGGCACTAGCGGGAGGGCCGGGTACGGAGACCCAGTACTTC.

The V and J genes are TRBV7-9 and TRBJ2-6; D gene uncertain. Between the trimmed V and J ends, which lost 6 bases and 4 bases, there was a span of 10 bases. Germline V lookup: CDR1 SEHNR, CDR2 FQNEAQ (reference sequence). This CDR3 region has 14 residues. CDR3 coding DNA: TGTGCCAGCAGTCATAGTTGGGGGGCCAACGTCCTGACTTTC. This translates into CASSHSWGANVLTF. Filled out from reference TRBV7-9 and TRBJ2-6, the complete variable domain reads DTGVSQNPRHKITKRGQNVTFRCDPISEHNRLYWYRQTLGQGPEFLTYFQNEAQLEKSRLLSDRFSAERPKGSFSTLEIQRTEQGDSAMYLCASSHSWGANVLTFGAGSRLTVL.

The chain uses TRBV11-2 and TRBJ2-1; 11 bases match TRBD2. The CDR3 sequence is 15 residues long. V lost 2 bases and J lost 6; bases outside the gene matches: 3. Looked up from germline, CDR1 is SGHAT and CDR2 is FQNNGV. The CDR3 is CASSLRLAGFNEQFF. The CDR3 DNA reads TGTGCCAGCAGCTTAAGACTAGCGGGATTCAATGAGCAGTTCTTC.

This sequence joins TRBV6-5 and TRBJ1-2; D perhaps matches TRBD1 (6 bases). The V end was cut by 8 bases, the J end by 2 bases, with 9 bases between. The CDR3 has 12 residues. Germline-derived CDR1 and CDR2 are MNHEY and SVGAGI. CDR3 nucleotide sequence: TGTGCCAGCGAAGGACAGAACTATGGCTACACCTTC. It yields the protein CASEGQNYGYTF.

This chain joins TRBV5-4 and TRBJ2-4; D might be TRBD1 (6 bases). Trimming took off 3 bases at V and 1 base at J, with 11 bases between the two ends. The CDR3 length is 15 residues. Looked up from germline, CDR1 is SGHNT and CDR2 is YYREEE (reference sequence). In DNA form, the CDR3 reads TGTGCCAGCAGCTGGGGGCTAGAGGCCAAAAACATTCAGTACTTC. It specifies CASSWGLEAKNIQYF.

The CDR3 sequence: CASSYIAGLDGYTF. CDR3 DNA: TGTGCCAGCAGTTACATTGCAGGGTTGGACGGCTACACCTTC. This sequence joins TRBV6-2 or TRBV6-3 and TRBJ1-2; D may be TRBD1 (5 bases). CDR3 size: 14 residues. Germline CDR1 is MNHEY and CDR2 is SVGEGT. The V gene lost 2 bases and the J gene lost 8 bases, with 15 bases spanning the gap.

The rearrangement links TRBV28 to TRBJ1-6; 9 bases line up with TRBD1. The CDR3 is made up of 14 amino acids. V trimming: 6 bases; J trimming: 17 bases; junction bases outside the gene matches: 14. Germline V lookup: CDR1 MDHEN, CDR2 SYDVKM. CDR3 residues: CASSRTGTGRLVHF. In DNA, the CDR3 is TGTGCCAGCAGCCGCACCGGGACAGGGAGGCTGGTCCACTTT.

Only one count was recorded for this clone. CDR3 in amino acids: CSVEDFLAGGDEQFF. The DNA of the CDR3 is TGCAGCGTTGAAGATTTTCTAGCGGGGGGTGATGAGCAGTTCTTC. J is TRBJ2-1 and V is TRBV29-1; 11 bases line up with TRBD2. The V and J ends lost 0 bases and 8 bases, in that order; junction bases with no gene match: 6. Germline assignment: CDR1 SQVTM and CDR2 ANQGSEA. The CDR3 spans 15 residues.

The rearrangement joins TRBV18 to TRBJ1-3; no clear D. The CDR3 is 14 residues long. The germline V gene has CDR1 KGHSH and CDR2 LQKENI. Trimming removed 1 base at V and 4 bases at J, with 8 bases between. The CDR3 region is CASSPRTGGNTIYF. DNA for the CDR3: TGTGCCAGCTCACCACGGACGGGGGGAAACACCATATATTTT.

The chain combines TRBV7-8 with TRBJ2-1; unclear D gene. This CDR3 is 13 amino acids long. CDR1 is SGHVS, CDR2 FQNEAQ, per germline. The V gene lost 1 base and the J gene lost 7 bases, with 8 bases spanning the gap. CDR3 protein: CASSLVPGNEQFF. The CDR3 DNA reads TGTGCCAGCAGCTTAGTTCCAGGAAATGAGCAGTTCTTC.

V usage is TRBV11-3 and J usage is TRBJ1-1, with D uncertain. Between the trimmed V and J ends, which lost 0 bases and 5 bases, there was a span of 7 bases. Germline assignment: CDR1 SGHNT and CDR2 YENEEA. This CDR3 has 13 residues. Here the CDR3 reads CASSLELETEAFF. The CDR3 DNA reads TGTGCCAGCAGCTTAGAACTAGAGACTGAAGCTTTCTTT.

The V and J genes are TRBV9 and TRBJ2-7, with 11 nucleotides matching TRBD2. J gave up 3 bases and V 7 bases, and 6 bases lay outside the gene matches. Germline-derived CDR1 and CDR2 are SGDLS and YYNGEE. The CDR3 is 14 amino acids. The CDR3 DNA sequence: TGTGCCAGCTCCGACGGGACTAGCGGCTACGAGCAGTACTTC. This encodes CASSDGTSGYEQYF.

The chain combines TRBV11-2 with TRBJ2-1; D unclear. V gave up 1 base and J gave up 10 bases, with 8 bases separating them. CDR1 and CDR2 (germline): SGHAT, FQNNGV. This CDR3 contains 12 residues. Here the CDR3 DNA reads TGTGCCAGCAGCTTAGGTGGCCACGAGCAGTTCTTC. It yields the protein CASSLGGHEQFF.

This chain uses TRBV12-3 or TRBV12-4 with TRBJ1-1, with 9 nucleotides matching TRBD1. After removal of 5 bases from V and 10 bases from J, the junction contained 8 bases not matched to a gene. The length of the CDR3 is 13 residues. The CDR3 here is CASSPGTGLGAFF. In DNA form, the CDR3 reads TGTGCCAGCAGTCCCGGGACAGGGCTTGGAGCTTTCTTT.

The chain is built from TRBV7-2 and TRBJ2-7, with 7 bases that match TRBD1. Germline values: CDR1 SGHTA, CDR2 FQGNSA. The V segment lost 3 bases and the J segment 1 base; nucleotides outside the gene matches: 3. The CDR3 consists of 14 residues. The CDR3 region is CASSFQDRSYEQYF. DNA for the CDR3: TGTGCCAGCAGCTTCCAGGACAGGTCCTACGAGCAGTACTTC.

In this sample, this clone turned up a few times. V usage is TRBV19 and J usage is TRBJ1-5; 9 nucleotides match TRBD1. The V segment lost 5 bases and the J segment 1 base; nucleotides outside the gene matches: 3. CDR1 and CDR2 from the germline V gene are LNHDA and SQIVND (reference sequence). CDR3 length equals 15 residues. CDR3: CASSRQGESNQPQHF. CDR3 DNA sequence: TGTGCCAGTAGTCGACAGGGGGAGAGCAATCAGCCCCAGCATTTT.

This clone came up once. Written as DNA, the CDR3 is TGTGCCAGCAGTGAATATGAGAGGGATCGGTTGAACACTGAAGCTTTCTTT. The encoded protein is CASSEYERDRLNTEAFF. This chain uses TRBV6-1 with TRBJ1-1; D is uncertain. V gave up 2 bases and J gave up 0 bases, with 16 bases separating them. This CDR3 is built from 17 residues. The V gene's germline CDR1 is MNHNS and CDR2 SASEGT.

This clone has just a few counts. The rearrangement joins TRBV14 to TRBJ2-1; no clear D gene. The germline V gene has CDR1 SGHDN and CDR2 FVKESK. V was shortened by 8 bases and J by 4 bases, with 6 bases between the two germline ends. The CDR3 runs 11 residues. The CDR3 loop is CASQKYNEQFF. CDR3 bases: TGTGCCAGCCAGAAATACAATGAGCAGTTCTTC.

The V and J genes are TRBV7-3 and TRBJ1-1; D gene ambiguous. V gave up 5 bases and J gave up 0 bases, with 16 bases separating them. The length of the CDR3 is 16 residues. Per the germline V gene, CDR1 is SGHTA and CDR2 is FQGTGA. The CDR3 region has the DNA TGTGCCAGCAGCGCAAATCTCCCAGGTCTGAACACTGAAGCTTTCTTT. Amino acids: CASSANLPGLNTEAFF.

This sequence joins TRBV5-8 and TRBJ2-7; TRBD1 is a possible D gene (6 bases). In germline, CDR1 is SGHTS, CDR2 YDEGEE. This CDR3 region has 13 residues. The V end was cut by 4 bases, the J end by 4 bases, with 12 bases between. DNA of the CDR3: TGTGCCAGCAGCCAACAGGGTGGGTACGAGCAGTACTTC. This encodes CASSQQGGYEQYF.

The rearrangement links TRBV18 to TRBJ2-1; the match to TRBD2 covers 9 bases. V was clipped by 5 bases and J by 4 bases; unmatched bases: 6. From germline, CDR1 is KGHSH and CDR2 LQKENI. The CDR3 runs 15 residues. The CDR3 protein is CASSALAGQYNEQFF. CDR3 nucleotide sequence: TGTGCCAGCTCAGCACTAGCGGGCCAGTACAATGAGCAGTTCTTC.